The TCR beta chain described here comes from a study of low-dose radiotherapy and immunotherapy resistance in tumors. This clonotype has at least ten counts. Time point indicated: after trial treatment. Treatment of the sample: LDRT plus nivolumab, ipilimumab, low-dose cyclophosphamide and aspirin (RACIN trial). The CDR3 length is 15 residues. The V end lost 0 bases, the J end lost 4 bases, and 12 bases lay between the germline ends. Germline CDR1 and CDR2: LGHDT and YNNKEL (reference sequence). Alpha and beta chains were covered, as first-strand cDNA relied on TRAV- and TRBV-specific primers. The authors ran around 22 PCR cycles to amplify TCRs with a constant-region primer and V-primer adapter. TCRdb reprocessed the reads via MiXCR and lists one record per CDR3 protein. Of tens of thousands of distinct CDR3 sequences in the sample, around 20% were seen once.

The material was PBMCs, obtained after low-dose radiotherapy plus immunotherapy. This chain joins TRBV3-1 and TRBJ1-1; D is perhaps TRBD1 (5 bases). This TCR was sampled from a female donor with ovarian cancer. The CDR3 nucleotides are TGTGCCAGCAGCCAAGAGCCGGGGCGGGGCACTGAAGCTTTCTTT. It yields the protein CASSQEPGRGTEAFF. The complete variable domain, with remaining parts taken from reference TRBV3-1 and TRBJ1-1, reads DTAVSQTPKYLVTQMGNDKSIKCEQNLGHDTMYWYKQDSKKFLKIMFSYNNKELIINETVPNRFSPKSPDKAHLNLHINSLELGDSAVYFCASSQEPGRGTEAFFGQGTRLTVV.